The 2 T cell receptor beta chains in this list originate from one sample, sequenced in a study of memory CD4+ T cells and cytomegalovirus serostatus. Data came from immunoSEQ multiplex PCR; TCRdb stores just in-frame clones and leaves some out. The table includes 60,000 or so clones, approximately 77% detected once. The sort gate was single viable CD3+CD4+CD8-CD45RO+ cells for memory CD4+ T cells. Sample: memory CD4+ T cells from blood. These receptors all stem from an adult in good health and CMV-seronegative. Some clones in this sample may be carry-over from other donors' samples.

This clone was seen only once. The V and J genes are TRBV15 and TRBJ2-7, with a tentative D call TRBD1 (5 bases). The CDR3 runs to 15 residues. The V gene lost 1 base and the J gene lost 5 bases, with 15 bases spanning the gap. CDR1 is LNHNV, CDR2 YYDKDF, per germline (reference sequence). CDR3 protein: CATSRGGQGTNEQYF. Here the CDR3 DNA reads TGTGCCACCAGCAGAGGAGGCCAGGGCACAAACGAGCAGTACTTC.

The V gene is TRBV15, the J gene TRBJ2-2, with 10 bases lining up with TRBD2. The V segment lost 0 bases and the J segment 9 bases; nucleotides outside the gene matches: 4. Germline V gene lookup returns CDR1 LNHNV and CDR2 YYDKDF (reference sequence). CDR3 length: 15 amino acids. In DNA, the CDR3 is TGTGCCACCAGCAGAGAGGCTAGCGGGAGTCGGGAGCTGTTTTTT. It codes for CATSREASGSRELFF.